The sequence of this TCR beta chain was determined in a study of early T cells in non-severe SARS-CoV-2 infection. As part of library construction, unique molecular identifiers were attached to individual cDNA molecules. One entry per CDR3 protein, called by TCRdb with MiXCR from the 5' RACE reads. The data contain 60,000 or so distinct CDR3 sequences, approximately 10% of them singletons. J gave up 3 bases and V 2 bases, and 4 bases lay outside the gene matches. The germline V gene has CDR1 DFQATT and CDR2 SNEGSKA (reference sequence). The CDR3 runs to 15 residues. This clonotype was picked up many times.

This receptor was obtained from an adult who was a healthcare worker with PCR-confirmed SARS-CoV-2 infection or an uninfected control (not recorded which). V gene TRBV20-1 combines with J gene TRBJ2-7; 13 bases line up with TRBD2. The sample was whole blood. Here the CDR3 reads CSARLGLAGSYEQYF. As DNA, the CDR3 is TGCAGTGCTAGACTGGGACTAGCGGGGAGCTACGAGCAGTACTTC.